Detailed here is one TCR beta chain. Its antigen is as yet unknown. This sample was taken from a study of CD8+ T cells in alopecia areata. General study results and limits: In scalp and blood, many expanded lesional clones persisted during tofacitinib.

Specified treatment: oral pan-JAK inhibitor, 5-10 mg twice daily. Sequencing templates came from extracted RNA that was reverse transcribed into cDNA. Clones were read by immunoSEQ multiplex PCR, and TCRdb kept only the in-frame ones, dropping some. The repertoire consists of some 220,000 clones, with around 57% occurring once and the leading ten covering around 1.5%. This CDR3 contains 12 residues. V lost 8 bases to trimming and J lost 3 bases, with 14 bases between them. Germline lookup yields CDR1 GTSNPN and CDR2 SVGIG (reference sequence). The sequencing used CD4+ T cells sorted from blood, collected at week 4, from a patient treated with tofacitinib. The chain combines TRBV30 with TRBJ2-7; D unresolved. This TCR came from a human donor with alopecia areata. CDR3 DNA: TGTGCCCTTTCGCGCCTAAACTACGAGCAGTACTTC. Translating gives CALSRLNYEQYF.